This T cell receptor beta chain comes out of a study of vaccination effects on CD4 cells after COVID-19. As for the study in general: All study participants received two doses of BNT162b2 or mRNA-1273 vaccine. Overall study results and limits: Infection-derived and vaccine-derived clones contracted markedly late after vaccination.

The CDR3 sequence is 16 residues long. With 0 bases removed from V and 4 bases from J, the gap between germline ends came to 15 bases. Germline CDR1 LGHDT, CDR2 YNNKEL (reference sequence). The repertoire was sequenced with immunoSEQ multiplex PCR; TCRdb's copy has only in-frame clones and lacks some. The sample contains about 50,000 clones, over 65% of which appear only once. Isolation of CD4+ T cells took place after 10 days of culture. Vaccine recipients, nucleocapsid antibody negative, had no prior SARS-CoV-2 infection. There are a few counts of this clone. As yet, its antigen is unknown. The material sequenced was CD4+ T cells from PBMCs cultured without peptide, taken before COVID-19 vaccination. The chain employs TRBV3-1 (or the pseudogene TRBV3-2) and TRBJ1-2; TRBD1 might be the D (5 bases). The clonotype was recovered from a human donor who received a COVID-19 vaccine. The chain's CDR3 is CASSQDTGRGGYGYTF. In nucleotides, the CDR3 is TGTGCCAGCAGCCAAGATACGGGGAGGGGTGGCTATGGCTACACCTTC.